Here is one T cell receptor (beta chain) with its context. Its specificity is unknown. These data are taken from a study of cytomegalovirus exposure and HLA in healthy donors. In the study overall: A prior study identified some 100 million unique TCR beta sequences from roughly 170 million T cells.

PCR employed 60 Vbeta and 13 Jbeta primers. Using immunoSEQ multiplex PCR, the repertoire was profiled, and TCRdb retains in-frame clones only, with some absent. This table holds some 120,000 clones. Deletions cut 3 bases from V and 9 bases from J, with 6 bases between. CDR3 length: 11 residues. Germline V lookup: CDR1 SNHLY, CDR2 FYNNEI. Broader study findings: The productive fraction for most TCR beta V segments was about 87% or about 30% in an earlier analysis. The Asian-associated ancestry cluster reportedly had fewer N-insertions than the roughly 720-donor mean in a later analysis.

The chain combines TRBV2 with TRBJ2-1; D unresolved. This clonotype originated in a woman in her sixties or seventies in good health and CMV-seronegative. The sample consisted of PBMCs. The CDR3 loop is CASSETLEQFF. CDR3 nucleotides: TGTGCCAGCAGTGAGACTCTTGAGCAGTTCTTC.